This T cell receptor (beta chain) was documented in a study of neurological immune-mediated disorders. Study-wide findings and caveats: None of the CDR3 amino acid sequences of expanded clones recurred across subjects, suggesting private repertoires in all groups. Phylogenetic grouping assigned the repertoires of 18 of 34 multiple sclerosis patients to a single related-CDR3 cluster, representing a possible signature.

The V gene's germline CDR1 is LGHDT and CDR2 YNNKEL (reference sequence). This CDR3 is 15 amino acids long. V was shortened by 2 bases and J by 0 bases, with 11 bases between the two germline ends. In its sample, this clonotype was seen many times. Antigen: not known. The yield of each sequencing run was over 160 million TCR-beta sequences from 15-18 subjects. TCRdb called the 5' RACE reads again in MiXCR, with one record for every CDR3 protein. The sample carries tens of thousands of distinct CDR3 sequences, more than 5% recorded once. Time point denoted: longitudinal time-point 2. The sequencing input was PBMCs. The V gene is TRBV3-1, the J gene TRBJ2-7, with no clear D. The clonotype comes from a woman aged 55-70 years with multiple sclerosis. In DNA form, the CDR3 reads TGTGCCAGCAGCCAAAGGGCCCTTACCTCCTACGAGCAGTACTTC. Encoded protein: CASSQRALTSYEQYF.